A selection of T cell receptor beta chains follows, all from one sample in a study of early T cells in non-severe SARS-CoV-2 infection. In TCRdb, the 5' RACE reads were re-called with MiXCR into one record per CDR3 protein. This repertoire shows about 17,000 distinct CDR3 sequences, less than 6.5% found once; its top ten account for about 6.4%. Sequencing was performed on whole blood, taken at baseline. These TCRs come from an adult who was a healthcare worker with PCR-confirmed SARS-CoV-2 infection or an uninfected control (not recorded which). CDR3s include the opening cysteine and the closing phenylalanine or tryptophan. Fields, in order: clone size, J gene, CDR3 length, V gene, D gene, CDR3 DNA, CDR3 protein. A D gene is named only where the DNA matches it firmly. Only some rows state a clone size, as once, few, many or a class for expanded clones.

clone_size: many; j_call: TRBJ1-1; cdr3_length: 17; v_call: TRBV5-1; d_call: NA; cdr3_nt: TGCGCCAGCAGCTTGCCGGGCAGGCGAGTCGTGAACACTGAAGCTTTCTTT; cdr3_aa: CASSLPGRRVVNTEAFF
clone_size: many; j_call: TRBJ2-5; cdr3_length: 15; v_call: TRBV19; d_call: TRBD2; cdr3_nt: TGTGCCAGTAGTAAGACTAGCGGGGGAGGACAGACCCAGTACTTC; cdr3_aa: CASSKTSGGGQTQYF
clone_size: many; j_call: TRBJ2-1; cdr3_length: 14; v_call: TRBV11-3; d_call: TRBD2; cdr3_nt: TGTGCCAGCAGTCTTAGCGGGGGGTACAATGAGCAGTTCTTC; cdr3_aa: CASSLSGGYNEQFF
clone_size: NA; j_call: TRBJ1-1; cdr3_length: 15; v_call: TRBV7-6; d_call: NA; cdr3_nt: TGTGCCAGCAGCTCTTTTGGAGGGGGAGGCACTGAAGCTTTCTTT; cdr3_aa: CASSSFGGGGTEAFF
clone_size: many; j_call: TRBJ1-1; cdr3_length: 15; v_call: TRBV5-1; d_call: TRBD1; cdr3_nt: TGCGCCAGCAGCGCCCGGGACAGGGGGTCGTCTGAAGCTTTCTTT; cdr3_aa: CASSARDRGSSEAFF
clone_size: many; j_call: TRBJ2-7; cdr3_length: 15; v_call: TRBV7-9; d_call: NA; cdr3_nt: TGTGCCAGCAGCTTGGGGGTCGGATACAAAGACGAGCAGTACTTC; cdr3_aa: CASSLGVGYKDEQYF
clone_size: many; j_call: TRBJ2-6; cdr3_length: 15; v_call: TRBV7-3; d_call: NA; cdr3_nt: TGTGCCAGCAGCCCCCAGCGGGCTGGGGCCAACGTCCTGACTTTC; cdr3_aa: CASSPQRAGANVLTF
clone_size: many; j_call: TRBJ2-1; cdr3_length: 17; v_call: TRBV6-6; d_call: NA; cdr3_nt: TGTGCCAGCAGTTACGGGGGGAGGTTGGGTTCCGGCAATGAGCAGTTCTTC; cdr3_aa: CASSYGGRLGSGNEQFF
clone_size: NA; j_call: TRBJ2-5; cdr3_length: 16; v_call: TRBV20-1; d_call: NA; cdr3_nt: TGCAGTGCTAGAGATCTGTTACAGGGGAGGGGAGAGACCCAGTACTTC; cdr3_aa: CSARDLLQGRGETQYF
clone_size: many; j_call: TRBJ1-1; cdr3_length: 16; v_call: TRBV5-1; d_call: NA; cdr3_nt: TGCGCCAGCAGCTTGGTCCCTGGACTGGGGCACACTGAAGCTTTCTTT; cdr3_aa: CASSLVPGLGHTEAFF
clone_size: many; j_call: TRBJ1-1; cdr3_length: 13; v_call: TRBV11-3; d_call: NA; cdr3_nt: TGTGCCAGCAGCTTCGACCCAAACACTGAAGCTTTCTTT; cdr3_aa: CASSFDPNTEAFF
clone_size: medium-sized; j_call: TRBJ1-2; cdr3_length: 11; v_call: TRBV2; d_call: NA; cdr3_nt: TGTGCCAGCAGTGACTTGTATGGCTACACCTTC; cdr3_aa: CASSDLYGYTF
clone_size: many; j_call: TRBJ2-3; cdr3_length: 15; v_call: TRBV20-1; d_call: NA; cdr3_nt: TGCAGTGCTCCCAAGGACGGAGCCTCCACAGATACGCAGTATTTT; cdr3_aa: CSAPKDGASTDTQYF
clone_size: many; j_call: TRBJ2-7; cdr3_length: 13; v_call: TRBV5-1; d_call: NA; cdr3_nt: TGCGCCAGCAGCTCAGTGGGGGAAGGCGAGCAGTACTTC; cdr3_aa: CASSSVGEGEQYF
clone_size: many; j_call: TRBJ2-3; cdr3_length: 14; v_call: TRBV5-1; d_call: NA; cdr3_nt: TGCGCCAGCAGCTTCGGACAGCTCACAGATACGCAGTATTTT; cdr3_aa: CASSFGQLTDTQYF
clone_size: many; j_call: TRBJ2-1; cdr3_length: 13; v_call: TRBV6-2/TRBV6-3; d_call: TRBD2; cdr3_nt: TGTGCCAGCAGACTAGCGGGGGGGCATGAGCAGTTCTTC; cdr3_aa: CASRLAGGHEQFF
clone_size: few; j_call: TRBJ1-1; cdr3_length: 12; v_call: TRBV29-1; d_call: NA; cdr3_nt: TGCAGCGCAACAGGGTTTAGCACTGAAGCTTTCTTT; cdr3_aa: CSATGFSTEAFF
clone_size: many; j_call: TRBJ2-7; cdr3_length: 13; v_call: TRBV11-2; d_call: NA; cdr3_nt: TGTGCCAGCAGCCCAGGGAGCACCTACGAGCAGTACTTC; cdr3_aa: CASSPGSTYEQYF
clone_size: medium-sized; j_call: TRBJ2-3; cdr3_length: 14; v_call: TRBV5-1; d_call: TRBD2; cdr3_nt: TGCGCCAGCAGCAAAGGACTAGACGCAGATACGCAGTATTTT; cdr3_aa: CASSKGLDADTQYF
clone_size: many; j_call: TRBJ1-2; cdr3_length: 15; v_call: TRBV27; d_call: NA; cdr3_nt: TGTGCCAGCAGGACCGACAGCCCGGTTAACTATGGCTACACCTTC; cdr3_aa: CASRTDSPVNYGYTF
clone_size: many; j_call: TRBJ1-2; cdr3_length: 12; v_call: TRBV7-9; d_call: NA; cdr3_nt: TGTGCCTCCGGGATTCCCCCCTATGGCTACACCTTC; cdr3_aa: CASGIPPYGYTF
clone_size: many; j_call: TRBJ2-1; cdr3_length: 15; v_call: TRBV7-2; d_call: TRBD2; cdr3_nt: TGTGCCAGCAGCTCCCCTAGCGGGGTCCACAATGAGCAGTTCTTC; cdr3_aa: CASSSPSGVHNEQFF